This TCR beta chain was captured in a study of T cells expressing NK-cell markers. About the study: HCMV serostatus: seven of eight sequenced donors positive, one negative.

Comments on this clonotype: Its antigen is not known.

This CDR3 is 14 amino acids long. From its re-call of the 5' RACE reads, TCRdb lists each CDR3 protein once, without DNA. Its listing shows 500,000 to 600,000 distinct CDR3 sequences. General observations from the study: Similarly, these clonotypes led the CD3+CD56-NKG2C+ fraction as well in several donors.

The sample consisted of blood T cells: a sorted CD56 or NKG2C T cell subset, CD4+ or CD8+ T cells, or bulk PBMC T cells (not recorded which). V usage is TRBV12-3 or TRBV12-4 and J usage is TRBJ1-4. This clonotype was obtained from a man younger than 30 in good health. CDR3 sequence reads: CASSGGGQGEKLFF.